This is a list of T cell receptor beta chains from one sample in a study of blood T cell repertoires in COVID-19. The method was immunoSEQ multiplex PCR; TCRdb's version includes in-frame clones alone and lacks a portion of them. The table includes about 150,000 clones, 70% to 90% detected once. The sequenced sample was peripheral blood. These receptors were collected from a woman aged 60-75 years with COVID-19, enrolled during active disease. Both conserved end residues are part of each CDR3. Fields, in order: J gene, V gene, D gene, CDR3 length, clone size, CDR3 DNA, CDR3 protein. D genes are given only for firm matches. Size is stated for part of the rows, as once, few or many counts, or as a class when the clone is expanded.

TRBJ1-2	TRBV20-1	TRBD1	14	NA	TGCAGTGCTAGTGACGGGACAGGGGAGAATGGCTACACCTTC	CSASDGTGENGYTF
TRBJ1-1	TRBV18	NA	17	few	TGTGCCAGCTCACCACCGGAAAGTGAGCGTTTTAACACTGAAGCTTTCTTT	CASSPPESERFNTEAFF
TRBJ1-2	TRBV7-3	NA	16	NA	TGTGCCAGCAGCTTGGGCAGGCTTGGCCCTTATGAAAGGTTCACCTTC	CASSLGRLGPYERFTF
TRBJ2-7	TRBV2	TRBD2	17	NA	TGTGCCAGCAGCCGGACTAGCGGGGGTTACGACTCTTACGAGCAGTACTTC	CASSRTSGGYDSYEQYF
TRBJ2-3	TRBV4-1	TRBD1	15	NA	TGCGCCAGCAGCCCCCCGGACAGGGAGACAGATACGCAGTATTTT	CASSPPDRETDTQYF
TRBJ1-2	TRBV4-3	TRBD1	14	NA	TGCGCCAGCAGCCAACGACAGGGCGGCTATGGCTACACCTTC	CASSQRQGGYGYTF
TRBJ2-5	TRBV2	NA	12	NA	TGTGCCAGCAGTGAAGTATCGGAGACCCAGTACTTC	CASSEVSETQYF
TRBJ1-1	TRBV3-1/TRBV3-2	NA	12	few	TGTGCCAGCAGCCAAGCGGACACTGAAGCTTTCTTT	CASSQADTEAFF
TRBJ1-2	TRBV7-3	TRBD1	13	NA	TGTGCCAGCAGCGCGGACAGGGGCTATGGCTACACCTTC	CASSADRGYGYTF
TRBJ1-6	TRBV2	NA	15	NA	TGTGCCAGCAGTGGTACCGGGACTTTTAATTCACCCCTCCACTTT	CASSGTGTFNSPLHF
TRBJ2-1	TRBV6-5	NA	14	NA	TGTGCCAGCAGCCGGTCGCCTGATCGGTCTGAGCAGTTCTTC	CASSRSPDRSEQFF
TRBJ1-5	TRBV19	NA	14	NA	TGTGCCAGTAGTCCCCCGGACAGTTCTTCGCCCCAGCATTTT	CASSPPDSSSPQHF
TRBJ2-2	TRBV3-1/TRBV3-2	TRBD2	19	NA	TGTGCCAGCAGCCAAGGCGGACTAGCGGGGGGGCCCCGGGCCGGGGAGCTGTTTTTT	CASSQGGLAGGPRAGELFF
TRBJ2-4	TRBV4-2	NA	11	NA	TGTGCCAGTGGCAGGGGCAACATTCAGTACTTC	CASGRGNIQYF
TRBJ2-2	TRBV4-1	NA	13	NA	TGCGCCAGCAGCCAAGGGGGGCCCCGGGAGCTGTTTTTT	CASSQGGPRELFF
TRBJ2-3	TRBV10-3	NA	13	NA	TGTGCCACCTTTGAAGGGGGGGGAAATACGCAGTATTTT	CATFEGGGNTQYF
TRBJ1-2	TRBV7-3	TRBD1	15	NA	TGTGCCAGCAGTATCGGACAGGGGTTAGACTATGGCTACACCTTC	CASSIGQGLDYGYTF
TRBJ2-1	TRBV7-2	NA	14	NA	TGTGCCAGCGGGCCGGGGTGGGGAAGCAATGAGCAGTTCTTC	CASGPGWGSNEQFF
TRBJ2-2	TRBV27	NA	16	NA	TGTGCCAGCAGTCCAACTAGGGCCCGGAACACCGGGGAGCTGTTTTTT	CASSPTRARNTGELFF
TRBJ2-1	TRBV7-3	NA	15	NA	TGTGCCAGCAGTCGTGGTAGTACGGGGACAAATGAGCAGTTCTTC	CASSRGSTGTNEQFF
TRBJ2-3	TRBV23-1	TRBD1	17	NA	TGCGCCAGCAGTCTTATCACAGGGGGCGAAGGGGGTGTGGAGCAGTATTTT	CASSLITGGEGGVEQYF
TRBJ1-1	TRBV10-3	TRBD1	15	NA	TGTGCCATCAGTGAGAAATGGCAGGGGGACACTGAAGCTTTCTTT	CAISEKWQGDTEAFF
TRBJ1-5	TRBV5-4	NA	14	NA	TGTGCCAGCAGCTTGGACCGGGGCAATCAGCCCCAGCATTTT	CASSLDRGNQPQHF
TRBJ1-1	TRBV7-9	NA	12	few	TGTGCCAGCAGCCTACGGGTCACTGAAGCTTTCTTT	CASSLRVTEAFF
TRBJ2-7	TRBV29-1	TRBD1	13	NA	TGCAGCGTTGAGGGACAGGGAAACTACGAGCAGTACTTC	CSVEGQGNYEQYF
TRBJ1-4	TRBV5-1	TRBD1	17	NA	TGCGCCAGCAGCTTGGCCGCCGGGACAGCCATTCATGAAAAACTGTTTTTT	CASSLAAGTAIHEKLFF
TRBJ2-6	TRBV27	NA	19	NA	TGTGCCAGCAGTTTATATTTGGGGGCCCCGAGCTCTGGGGCCAACGTCCTGACTTTC	CASSLYLGAPSSGANVLTF
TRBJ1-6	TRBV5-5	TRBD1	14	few	TGTGCCAGCAGCTTACAGGGGGACGGATCACCCCTCCACTTT	CASSLQGDGSPLHF
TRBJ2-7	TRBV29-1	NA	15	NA	TGCAGCGGGGGGGCCACAGGGGACTCCCCCTCCGAGCAGTACTTC	CSGGATGDSPSEQYF
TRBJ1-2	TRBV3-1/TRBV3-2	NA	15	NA	TGTGCCAGCAGCCAAGATCTTGGCCAGGTAGATGGCTACACCTTC	CASSQDLGQVDGYTF
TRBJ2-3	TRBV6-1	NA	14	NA	TGTGCCAGCAGTGAGCGGGGGCACTATGATACGCAGTATTTT	CASSERGHYDTQYF
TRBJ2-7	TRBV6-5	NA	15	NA	TGTGCCAGCAGTTACTCCCTCTACGGGACCTACGAGCAGTACTTC	CASSYSLYGTYEQYF
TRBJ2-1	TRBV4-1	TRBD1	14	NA	TGCGCCAGCAGCCCGGACAGGGGTAATGATGAGCAGTTCTTC	CASSPDRGNDEQFF
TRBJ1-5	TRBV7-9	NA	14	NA	TGTGCCAGCAGCCCGGGGGGAATCAATCAGCCCCAGCATTTT	CASSPGGINQPQHF
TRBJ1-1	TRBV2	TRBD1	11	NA	TGTGCCAGCAGGGCCGACAGGGGAGCTTTCTTT	CASRADRGAFF
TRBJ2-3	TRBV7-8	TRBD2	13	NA	TGTGCCAGCCGCGGGGGGGCCCCAGATACGCAGTATTTT	CASRGGAPDTQYF
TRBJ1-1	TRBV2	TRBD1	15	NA	TGTGCCAGCAGTGAGAGGGGGCCCATGAACACTGAAGCTTTCTTT	CASSERGPMNTEAFF
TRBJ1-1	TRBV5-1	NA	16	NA	TGCGCCAGCAGCTTGGCTGGGGGGGAAGTCTACACTGAAGCTTTCTTT	CASSLAGGEVYTEAFF
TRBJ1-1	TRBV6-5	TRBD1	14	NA	TGTGCCAGCAGTAGCGACAGGGTTGGTACTGAAGCTTTCTTT	CASSSDRVGTEAFF
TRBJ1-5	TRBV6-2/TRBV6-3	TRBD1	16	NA	TGTGCCAGCAGTTCCCGACAGGGAGACAGCAATCAGCCCCAGCATTTT	CASSSRQGDSNQPQHF
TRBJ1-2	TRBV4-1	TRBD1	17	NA	TGCGCCAGCAGGCAACCGGGACAGGGGGCACGGAAGGATGGCTACACCTTC	CASRQPGQGARKDGYTF
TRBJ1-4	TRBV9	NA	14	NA	TGTGCCAGCAGCGTACAGGGTGATAATGAAAAACTGTTTTTT	CASSVQGDNEKLFF
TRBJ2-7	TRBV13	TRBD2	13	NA	TGTGCCAGCAGAGCGGGGCCCGCCTACGAGCAGTACTTC	CASRAGPAYEQYF
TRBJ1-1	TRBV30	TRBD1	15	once	TGTGCCTGGAGCCAGGGACAGGGGGCTAGCACTGAAGCTTTCTTT	CAWSQGQGASTEAFF
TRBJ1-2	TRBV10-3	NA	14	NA	TGTGCCATCAACAACGCCTTGAGGTTATATGGCTACACCTTC	CAINNALRLYGYTF
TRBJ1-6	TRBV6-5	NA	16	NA	TGTGCCAGCAGTTACTCGAGTCGGTCCCCAAATTCACCCCTCCACTTT	CASSYSSRSPNSPLHF
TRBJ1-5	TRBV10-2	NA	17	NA	TGCGCCAGCAGCCCGGGGGGTGGGGTCCTTAGCAATCAGCCCCAGCATTTT	CASSPGGGVLSNQPQHF
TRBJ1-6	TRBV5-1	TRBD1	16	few	TGCGCCAGCAGCCTCATGTCGACAGGGAGTAATTCACCCCTCCACTTT	CASSLMSTGSNSPLHF
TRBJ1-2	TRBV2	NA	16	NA	TGTGCCAGATCTTGGGTCGGATCACAGAAGTCCTATGGCTACACCTTC	CARSWVGSQKSYGYTF
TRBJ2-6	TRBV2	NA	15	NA	TGTGCCAGCAGTGAAAGCAACTCTGGGGCCAACGTCCTGACTTTC	CASSESNSGANVLTF
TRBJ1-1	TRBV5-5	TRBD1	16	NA	TGTGCCAGCAGCTTGGAGCCGGGACAGCCTAACACTGAAGCTTTCTTT	CASSLEPGQPNTEAFF
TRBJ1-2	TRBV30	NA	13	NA	TGTGCCTGGAGTCTAAACGACTTCTATGGCTACACCTTC	CAWSLNDFYGYTF
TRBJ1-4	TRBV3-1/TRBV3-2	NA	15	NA	TGTGCCAGCAGCCTAGCGAGGGCGCCTAATGAAAAACTGTTTTTT	CASSLARAPNEKLFF
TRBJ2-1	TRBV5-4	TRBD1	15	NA	TGTGCCAGCAGCTCACAGGGGCGAGGCTACAATGAGCAGTTCTTC	CASSSQGRGYNEQFF
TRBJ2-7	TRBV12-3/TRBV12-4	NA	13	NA	TGTGCCAGCAGTCCAAGGGCAGGGCGAAGGCAGTACTTC	CASSPRAGRRQYF
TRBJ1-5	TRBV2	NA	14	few	TGTGCCAGCAGGGGGGGTTCCGCCGGCCAGCCCCAGCATTTT	CASRGGSAGQPQHF
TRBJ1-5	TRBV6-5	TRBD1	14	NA	TGTGCCAGCCGGACCCGGACAGGGGCACAGCCCCAGCATTTT	CASRTRTGAQPQHF
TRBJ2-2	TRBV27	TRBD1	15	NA	TGTGCCAGCAAGCCTGGGACAGCGATCACCGGGGAGCTGTTTTTT	CASKPGTAITGELFF
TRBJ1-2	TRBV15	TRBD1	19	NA	TGTGCCACCAGCACCCGAACCGGCAGGGGGACCACCCCTAACTATGGCTACACCTTC	CATSTRTGRGTTPNYGYTF